The 25 T cell receptor beta chains presented below share a single source sample, sequenced in a study of chemoradiotherapy in HPV16-positive cancers. This table comes from immunoSEQ multiplex PCR, and its TCRdb copy is limited to in-frame clones, with some not included. The sample has approximately 35,000 clones; 92% are singletons. The starting material was blood, obtained from a patient who underwent chemoradiotherapy. These receptors all come from a human donor with HPV-associated anogenital cancer.

This chain connects TRBV2 to TRBJ2-7; D is perhaps TRBD1 (7 bases). Germline V lookup: CDR1 SNHLY, CDR2 FYNNEI. This CDR3 contains 16 residues. The ends were cut back, 6 bases at V and 6 bases at J, with 24 bases in the middle. CDR3 protein: CASRGTYRGGKGEQYF. The CDR3 DNA is TGTGCCAGCAGGGGCACCTACAGGGGCGGGAAGGGCGAGCAGTACTTC.

This rearrangement joins TRBV9 to TRBJ2-3, with D unresolved. The CDR3 runs 15 residues. The V end was cut by 6 bases, the J end by 0 bases, with 14 bases between. The germline V gene encodes CDR1 SGDLS and CDR2 YYNGEE. CDR3 loop: CASNGDGTSTDTQYF. The CDR3 nucleotides are TGTGCCAGCAACGGCGACGGAACTAGCACAGATACGCAGTATTTT.

J is TRBJ1-2 and V is TRBV30; possibly TRBD1 for D (5 bases). CDR3 length: 14 amino acids. The germline V gene has CDR1 GTSNPN and CDR2 SVGIG (reference sequence). The V and J ends lost 4 bases and 8 bases respectively, with 20 bases between them. The CDR3 is CAWIRTGTWRGYTF. The CDR3 coding sequence is TGTGCCTGGATTCGGACCGGGACGTGGAGAGGCTACACCTTC.

The chain recombines TRBV4-1 with TRBJ1-5; D ambiguous. Germline V lookup: CDR1 MGHRA, CDR2 YSYEKL. This CDR3 has 16 residues. Between the trimmed V and J ends, which lost 5 bases and 1 base, there was a span of 15 bases. The CDR3 DNA follows: TGCGCCAGCAGCGATCGACTGTACAGCAGCAATCAGCCCCAGCATTTT. Protein product: CASSDRLYSSNQPQHF.

The chain joins TRBV5-4 to TRBJ1-6, with 8 bases identical to TRBD1. Trimming at V came to 8 bases and at J to 8 bases, leaving 12 bases not matched to a gene. This CDR3 comprises 15 residues. Germline V lookup: CDR1 SGHNT, CDR2 YYREEE (reference sequence). This CDR3 reads CASTKMDRVDSPLHF. CDR3 DNA sequence: TGTGCCAGTACCAAAATGGACAGGGTGGATTCACCCCTCCACTTT. The complete variable domain, with remaining parts taken from reference TRBV5-4 and TRBJ1-6, reads ETGVTQSPTHLIKTRGQQVTLRCSSQSGHNTVSWYQQALGQGPQFIFQYYREEENGRGNFPPRFSGLQFPNYSSELNVNALELDDSALYLCASTKMDRVDSPLHFGNGTRLTVT.

The V and J genes are TRBV11-2 and TRBJ1-2, with D unclear. V shed 5 bases and J shed 10 bases, with 11 bases lying between them. Germline CDR1 reads SGHAT; CDR2 reads FQNNGV. The CDR3 sequence is 11 residues long. CDR3 sequence reads: CASSPGLLYTF. The CDR3 region has the DNA TGTGCCAGCAGCCCAGGACTGCTCTACACCTTC. Based on the CDR3 plus reference TRBV11-2 and TRBJ1-2, the full variable domain is EAGVAQSPRYKIIEKRQSVAFWCNPISGHATLYWYQQILGQGPKLLIQFQNNGVVDDSQLPKDRFSAERLKGVDSTLKIQPAKLEDSAVYLCASSPGLLYTFGSGTRLTVV.

The rearrangement uses TRBV21-1 and TRBJ1-5. TRBV21-1 is a pseudogene segment. The CDR3 contains 11 residues. The CDR3 sequence: CASKLDQPQHF. The CDR3 bases are TGTGCCAGCAAGTTGGATCAGCCCCAGCATTTT.

The rearrangement links TRBV5-6 to TRBJ2-3, with 7 nucleotides matching TRBD1. The junction had 6 bases not matched to a gene; V was cut back by 5 bases and J by 3 bases. CDR3 length equals 14 residues. Germline CDR1 is SGHDT and CDR2 is YYEEEE. The CDR3 loop is CASRNRGRTDTQYF. The CDR3 DNA follows: TGTGCCAGCAGGAACAGGGGAAGGACAGATACGCAGTATTTT.

Here the CDR3 DNA reads TGTGCCAGCAGCGGCACCAACGGGCATAACTATGGCTACACCTTC. Protein: CASSGTNGHNYGYTF. V and J are TRBV9 and TRBJ1-2; D is ambiguous. V was pared by 3 bases and J by 1 base, with 13 bases between. The CDR3 runs to 15 residues. Germline V lookup: CDR1 SGDLS, CDR2 YYNGEE.

The chain combines TRBV15 with TRBJ2-5; the D gene could be TRBD1 or TRBD2 (5 bases each). The CDR3 length is 15 residues. Germline V gives CDR1 LNHNV, CDR2 YYDKDF (reference sequence). The V gene lost 0 bases and the J gene lost 5 bases, with 13 bases spanning the gap. The DNA of the CDR3 is TGTGCCACCAGCAGAGAGTGGGGGTTCGGGGAGACCCAGTACTTC. This encodes CATSREWGFGETQYF.

The genes are TRBV14 and TRBJ2-5; tentative D call: TRBD2 (5 bases). This CDR3 spans 16 amino acids. V gave up 2 bases and J gave up 2 bases, with 15 bases separating them. Germline V gene lookup returns CDR1 SGHDN and CDR2 FVKESK. The CDR3 nucleotides are TGTGCCAGCAGCCAAAGAAAGGAGCGGATACAAGAGACCCAGTACTTC. The encoded protein is CASSQRKERIQETQYF.

The J gene is TRBJ1-1, the V gene TRBV29-1, with TRBD1 as a possible D gene (5 bases). CDR3 length equals 16 residues. The V and J ends lost 4 bases and 3 bases respectively, with 21 bases between them. The germline V gene encodes CDR1 SQVTM and CDR2 ANQGSEA. Written as DNA, the CDR3 is TGCAGCGTTGGGGTTCAGTTGTGGGGGAGGGACACTGAAGCTTTCTTT. Its translation is CSVGVQLWGRDTEAFF.

By sample fraction, this clone is medium-sized. The chain couples TRBV5-5 to TRBJ2-2; unclear D gene. The CDR3 spans 12 residues. The germline gives CDR1 SGHKS, CDR2 YYEKEE (reference sequence). The V end was cut by 3 bases, the J end by 8 bases, with 8 bases between. CDR3 in amino acids: CASSYGWGELFF. Here the CDR3 DNA reads TGTGCCAGCAGCTATGGATGGGGGGAGCTGTTTTTT. Full variable domain (outside the CDR3, taken from reference TRBV5-5 and TRBJ2-2): DAGVTQSPTHLIKTRGQQVTLRCSPISGHKSVSWYQQVLGQGPQFIFQYYEKEERGRGNFPDRFSARQFPNYSSELNVNALLLGDSALYLCASSYGWGELFFGEGSRLTVL.

CDR3 sequence: CATSRVRERLDTQYF. For the CDR3, the DNA is TGTGCCACCAGCAGAGTTAGGGAGAGGTTGGATACGCAGTATTTT. This chain links TRBV15 with TRBJ2-3; perhaps TRBD2 as D (5 bases). Per germline, CDR1 LNHNV and CDR2 YYDKDF (reference sequence). This CDR3 has 15 amino acids. The V end lost 1 base, the J end lost 6 bases, and 14 bases lay between the germline ends.

V is TRBV9 and J is TRBJ1-3; D may be TRBD1 (5 bases). Germline values: CDR1 SGDLS, CDR2 YYNGEE. This CDR3 is 14 amino acids long. V was clipped by 7 bases and J by 2 bases, with 13 bases between them. CDR3 region: CASVLAGTGNTIYF. CDR3 in DNA: TGTGCCAGCGTTCTTGCAGGGACTGGAAACACCATATATTTT.

This chain uses TRBV20-1 with TRBJ2-5; possible D gene TRBD2, 5 bases. The DNA end is a closer match to TRBJ2-7, so the J assignment may be wrong. CDR1 and CDR2 (germline): DFQATT, SNEGSKA (reference sequence). The CDR3 runs 11 residues. CDR3: CSAPGTYEQYF. CDR3 nucleotide sequence: TGCAGTGCCCCCGGGACCTACGAGCAGTACTTC.

J is TRBJ2-7 and V is TRBV7-2; D gene unclear. This CDR3 comprises 14 residues. V gave up 1 base and J gave up 0 bases, with 7 bases separating them. CDR1 is SGHTA and CDR2 is FQGNSA in the germline V gene. CDR3 coding DNA: TGTGCCAGCAGCTTAGAATGGAGCTCCTACGAGCAGTACTTC. Amino acid sequence: CASSLEWSSYEQYF.

The chain couples TRBV7-9 to TRBJ2-3; D gene unclear. In germline, CDR1 is SEHNR, CDR2 FQNEAQ (reference sequence). This CDR3 is built from 12 residues. V was clipped by 7 bases and J by 4 bases, with 9 bases between them. CDR3 in amino acids: CASNPRADTQYF. The DNA of the CDR3 is TGTGCCAGCAATCCTAGGGCAGATACGCAGTATTTT. Using reference TRBV7-9 and TRBJ2-3 for the parts outside the CDR3, the full variable domain is DTGVSQNPRHKITKRGQNVTFRCDPISEHNRLYWYRQTLGQGPEFLTYFQNEAQLEKSRLLSDRFSAERPKGSFSTLEIQRTEQGDSAMYLCASNPRADTQYFGPGTRLTVL.

This clone came up once. The chain recombines TRBV7-9 with TRBJ2-2, with unresolved D. This CDR3 comprises 13 residues. V was trimmed by 5 bases and J by 6 bases, leaving 10 bases between them. From germline, CDR1 is SEHNR and CDR2 FQNEAQ (reference sequence). For the CDR3, the DNA is TGTGCCAGCAGCCTTTCGGGCCCCGGGGAGCTGTTTTTT. This translates into CASSLSGPGELFF.

This chain joins TRBV5-1 and TRBJ2-5; D call uncertain. Trimming took 2 bases from V and 2 from J, leaving 7 bases between them. The CDR3 loop spans 13 amino acids. Germline CDR1 SGHRS, CDR2 YFSETQ. CDR3 protein: CASSFRVQETQYF. CDR3 coding DNA: TGCGCCAGCAGCTTCCGGGTGCAAGAGACCCAGTACTTC.

This chain joins TRBV2 and TRBJ2-5, with D tentatively TRBD1 (6 bases). The CDR3 totals 12 residues. V was cut by 6 bases and J by 4 bases, with 9 bases left in between. In germline, CDR1 is SNHLY, CDR2 FYNNEI. The CDR3 here is CASSGQRETQYF. The CDR3 DNA is TGTGCCAGCAGCGGACAGAGAGAGACCCAGTACTTC.

V and J are TRBV12-5 and TRBJ1-5, with TRBD1 matching over 9 bases. With 1 base clipped from V and 1 base from J, the junction kept 11 bases outside the gene matches. CDR1 LGHNT and CDR2 FRNRAP come from the germline V gene. This CDR3 spans 19 amino acids. CDR3 loop: CASGLDLTGTGNSNQPQHF. The CDR3 DNA sequence: TGTGCTAGTGGTTTGGACCTTACCGGGACAGGGAACAGCAATCAGCCCCAGCATTTT.

The chain couples TRBV10-3 to TRBJ2-3; D not certain. There are 15 residues in the CDR3. CDR1 and CDR2 (germline): ENHRY, SYGVKD. V was clipped by 3 bases and J by 0 bases, with 10 bases between them. The CDR3, as DNA: TGTGCCATCAGTGAATGGGGTTTGAGCACAGATACGCAGTATTTT. This sequence encodes CAISEWGLSTDTQYF.

This clone has a handful of counts. This rearrangement joins TRBV7-9 to TRBJ1-4; D unresolved. The V end was cut by 4 bases, the J end by 5 bases, with 8 bases between. Per the germline V gene, CDR1 is SEHNR and CDR2 is FQNEAQ (reference sequence). The CDR3 consists of 13 residues. The CDR3 protein is CASSYPRNEKLFF. Here the CDR3 DNA reads TGTGCCAGCAGCTACCCTAGGAATGAAAAACTGTTTTTT. The full variable domain, rest sourced from reference TRBV7-9 and TRBJ1-4, is DTGVSQNPRHKITKRGQNVTFRCDPISEHNRLYWYRQTLGQGPEFLTYFQNEAQLEKSRLLSDRFSAERPKGSFSTLEIQRTEQGDSAMYLCASSYPRNEKLFFGSGTQLSVL.

This chain uses TRBV6-4 with TRBJ2-1; the match to TRBD2 covers 9 bases. CDR3 length: 15 amino acids. V trimming: 5 bases; J trimming: 4 bases; junction bases outside the gene matches: 6. Looked up from germline, CDR1 is MRHNA and CDR2 is SNTAGT. CDR3 DNA: TGTGCCAGCAGTCCGAGCGGGGGGCCATACAATGAGCAGTTCTTC. It encodes CASSPSGGPYNEQFF.